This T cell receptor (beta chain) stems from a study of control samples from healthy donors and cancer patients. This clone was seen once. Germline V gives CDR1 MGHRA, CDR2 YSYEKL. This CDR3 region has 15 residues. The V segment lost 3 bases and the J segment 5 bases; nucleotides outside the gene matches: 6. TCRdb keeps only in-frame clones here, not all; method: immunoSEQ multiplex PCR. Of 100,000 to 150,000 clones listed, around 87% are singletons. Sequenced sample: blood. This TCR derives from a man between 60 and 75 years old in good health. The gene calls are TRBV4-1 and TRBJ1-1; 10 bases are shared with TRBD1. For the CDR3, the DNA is TGCGCCAGCAGCCACAGACAGGGGGCGAGGACTGAAGCTTTCTTT. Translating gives CASSHRQGARTEAFF.